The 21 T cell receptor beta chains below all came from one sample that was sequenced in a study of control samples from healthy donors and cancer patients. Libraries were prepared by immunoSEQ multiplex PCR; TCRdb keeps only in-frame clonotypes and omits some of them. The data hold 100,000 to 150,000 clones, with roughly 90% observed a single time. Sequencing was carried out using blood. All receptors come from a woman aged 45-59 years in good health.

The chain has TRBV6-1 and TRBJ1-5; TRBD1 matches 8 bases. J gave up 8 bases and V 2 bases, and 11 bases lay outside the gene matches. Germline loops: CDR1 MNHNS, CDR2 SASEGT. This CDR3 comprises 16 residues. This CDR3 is CASSELGRGPVEPQHF. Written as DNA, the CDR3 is TGTGCCAGCAGTGAATTAGGCAGGGGGCCGGTGGAGCCCCAGCATTTT.

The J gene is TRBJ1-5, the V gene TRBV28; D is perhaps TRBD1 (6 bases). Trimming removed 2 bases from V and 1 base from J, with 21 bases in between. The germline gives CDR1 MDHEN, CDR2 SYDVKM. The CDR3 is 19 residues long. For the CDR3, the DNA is TGTGCCAGCAGTTTAACTCTCTACCGAACAGGGTTGAGCAATCAGCCCCAGCATTTT. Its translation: CASSLTLYRTGLSNQPQHF. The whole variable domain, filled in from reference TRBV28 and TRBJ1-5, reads DVKVTQSSRYLVKRTGEKVFLECVQDMDHENMFWYRQDPGLGLRLIYFSYDVKMKEKGDIPEGYSVSREKKERFSLILESASTNQTSMYLCASSLTLYRTGLSNQPQHFGDGTRLSIL.

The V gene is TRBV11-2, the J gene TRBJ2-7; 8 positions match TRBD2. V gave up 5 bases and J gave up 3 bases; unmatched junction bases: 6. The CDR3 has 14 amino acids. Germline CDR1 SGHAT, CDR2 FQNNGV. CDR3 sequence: CASSRLAHVYEQYF. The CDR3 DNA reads TGTGCCAGCAGCAGACTAGCGCATGTCTACGAGCAGTACTTC.

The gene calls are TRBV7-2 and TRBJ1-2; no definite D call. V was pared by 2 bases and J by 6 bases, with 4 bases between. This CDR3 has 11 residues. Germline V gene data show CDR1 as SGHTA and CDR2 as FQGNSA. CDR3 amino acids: CASSLMDGYTF. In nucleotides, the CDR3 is TGTGCCAGCAGCTTAATGGATGGCTACACCTTC.

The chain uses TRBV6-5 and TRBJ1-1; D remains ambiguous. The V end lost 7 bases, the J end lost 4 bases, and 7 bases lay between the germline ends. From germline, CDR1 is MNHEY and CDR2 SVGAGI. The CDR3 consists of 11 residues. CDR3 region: CASIGITEAFF. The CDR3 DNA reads TGTGCCAGCATAGGGATCACTGAAGCTTTCTTT.

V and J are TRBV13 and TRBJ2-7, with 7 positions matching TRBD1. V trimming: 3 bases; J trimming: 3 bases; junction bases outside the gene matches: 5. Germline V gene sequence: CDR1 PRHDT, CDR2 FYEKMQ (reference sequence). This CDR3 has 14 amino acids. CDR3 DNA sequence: TGTGCCAGCAGCTTGAGGGGGACAGACTACGAGCAGTACTTC. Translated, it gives CASSLRGTDYEQYF. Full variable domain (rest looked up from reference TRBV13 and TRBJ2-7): AAGVIQSPRHLIKEKRETATLKCYPIPRHDTVYWYQQGPGQDPQFLISFYEKMQSDKGSIPDRFSAQQFSDYHSELNMSSLELGDSALYFCASSLRGTDYEQYFGPGTRLTVT.

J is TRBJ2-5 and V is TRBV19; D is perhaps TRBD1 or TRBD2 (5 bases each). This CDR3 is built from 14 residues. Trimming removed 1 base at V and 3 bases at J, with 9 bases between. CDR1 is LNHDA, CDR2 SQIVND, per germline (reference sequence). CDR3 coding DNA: TGTGCCAGTAGTATAGTGGGGGTCAAAGAGACCCAGTACTTC. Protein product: CASSIVGVKETQYF.

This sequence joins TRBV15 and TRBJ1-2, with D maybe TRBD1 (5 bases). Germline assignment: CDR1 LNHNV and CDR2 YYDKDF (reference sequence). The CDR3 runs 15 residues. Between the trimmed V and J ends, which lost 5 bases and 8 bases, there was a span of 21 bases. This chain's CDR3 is CATSANVGHGEGYTF. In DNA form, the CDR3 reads TGTGCCACCAGCGCCAATGTGGGGCACGGGGAGGGCTACACCTTC.

The CDR3 DNA sequence: TGTGCCAGCAGCCAAGCCTTCTTAGCGGGGGGCCTTCAAGAGACCCAGTACTTC. Its protein is CASSQAFLAGGLQETQYF. The V and J genes are TRBV4-2 and TRBJ2-5, with 10 bases identical to TRBD2. V lost 1 base, J lost 2 bases, and 10 bases stayed unmatched. Germline V gene lookup returns CDR1 LGHNA and CDR2 YNFKEQ. CDR3 length equals 18 residues.

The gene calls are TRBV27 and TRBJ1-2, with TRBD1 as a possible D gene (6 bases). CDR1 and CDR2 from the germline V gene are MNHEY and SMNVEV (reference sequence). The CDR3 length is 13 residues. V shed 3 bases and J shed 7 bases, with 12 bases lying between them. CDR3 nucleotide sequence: TGTGCCAGCAGTTTCTCAGGGGCTGCTGGCTACACCTTC. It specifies CASSFSGAAGYTF.

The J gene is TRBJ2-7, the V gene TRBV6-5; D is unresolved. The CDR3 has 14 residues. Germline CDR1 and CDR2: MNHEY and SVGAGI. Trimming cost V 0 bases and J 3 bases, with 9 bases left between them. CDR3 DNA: TGTGCCAGCAGTTACTCGATCGACAACTACGAGCAGTACTTC. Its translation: CASSYSIDNYEQYF.

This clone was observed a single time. The CDR3 DNA reads as TGTGCCAGCTCACCAAGCACAGGGGAGCATGGCTACACCTTC. Protein sequence: CASSPSTGEHGYTF. The chain has TRBV18 and TRBJ1-2; TRBD1 agrees at 7 bases. The V gene end was trimmed by 2 bases and the J gene end by 6 bases; junction bases not matched to a gene: 6. This CDR3 is built from 14 residues. The germline V gene encodes CDR1 KGHSH and CDR2 LQKENI.

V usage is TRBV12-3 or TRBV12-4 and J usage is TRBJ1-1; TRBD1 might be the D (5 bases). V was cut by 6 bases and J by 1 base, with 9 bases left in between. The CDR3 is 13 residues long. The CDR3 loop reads CASRIGQNTEAFF. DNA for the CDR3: TGTGCCAGCAGAATTGGACAGAACACTGAAGCTTTCTTT.

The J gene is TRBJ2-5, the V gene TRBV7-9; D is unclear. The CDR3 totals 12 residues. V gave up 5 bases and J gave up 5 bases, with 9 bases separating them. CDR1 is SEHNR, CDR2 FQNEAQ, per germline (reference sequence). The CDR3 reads CASSLTPETQYF. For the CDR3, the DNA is TGTGCCAGCAGCCTGACCCCTGAGACCCAGTACTTC.

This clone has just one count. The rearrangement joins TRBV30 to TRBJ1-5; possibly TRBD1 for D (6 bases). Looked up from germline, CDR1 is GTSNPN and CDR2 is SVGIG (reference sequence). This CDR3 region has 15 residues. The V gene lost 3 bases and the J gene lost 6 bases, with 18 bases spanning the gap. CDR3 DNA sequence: TGTGCCTGGAGCCTCCAGGGGTCCTACGGTCAGCCCCAGCATTTT. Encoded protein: CAWSLQGSYGQPQHF.

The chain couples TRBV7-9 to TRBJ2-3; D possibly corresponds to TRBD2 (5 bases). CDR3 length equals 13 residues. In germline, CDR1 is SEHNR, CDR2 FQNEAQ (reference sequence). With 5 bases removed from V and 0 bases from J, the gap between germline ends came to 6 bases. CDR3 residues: CASSTGSTDTQYF. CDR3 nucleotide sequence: TGTGCCAGCAGCACGGGGAGCACAGATACGCAGTATTTT.

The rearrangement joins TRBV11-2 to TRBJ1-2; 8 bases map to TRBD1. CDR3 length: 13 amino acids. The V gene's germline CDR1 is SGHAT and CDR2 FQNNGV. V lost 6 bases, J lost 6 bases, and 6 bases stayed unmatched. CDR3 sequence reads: CASRLQGANGYTF. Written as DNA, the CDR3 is TGTGCCAGCAGACTTCAGGGGGCCAATGGCTACACCTTC. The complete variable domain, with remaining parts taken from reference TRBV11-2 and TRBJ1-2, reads EAGVAQSPRYKIIEKRQSVAFWCNPISGHATLYWYQQILGQGPKLLIQFQNNGVVDDSQLPKDRFSAERLKGVDSTLKIQPAKLEDSAVYLCASRLQGANGYTFGSGTRLTVV.

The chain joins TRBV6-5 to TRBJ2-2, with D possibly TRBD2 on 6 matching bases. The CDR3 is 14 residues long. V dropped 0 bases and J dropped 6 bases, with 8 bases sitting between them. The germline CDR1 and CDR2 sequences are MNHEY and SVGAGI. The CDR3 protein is CASSYSPGAGELFF. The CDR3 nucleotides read TGTGCCAGCAGTTACTCGCCGGGGGCCGGGGAGCTGTTTTTT.

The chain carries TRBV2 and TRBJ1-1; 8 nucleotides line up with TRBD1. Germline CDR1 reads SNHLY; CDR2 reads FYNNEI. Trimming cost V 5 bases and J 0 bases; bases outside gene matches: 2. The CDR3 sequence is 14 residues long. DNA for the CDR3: TGTGCCAGCAGTAAGGACAGGGTGAACACTGAAGCTTTCTTT. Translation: CASSKDRVNTEAFF.

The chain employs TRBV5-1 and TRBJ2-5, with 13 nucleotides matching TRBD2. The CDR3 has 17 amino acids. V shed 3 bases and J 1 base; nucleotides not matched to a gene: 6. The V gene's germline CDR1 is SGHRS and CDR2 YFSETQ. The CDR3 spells CASSSLGLAGTQETQYF. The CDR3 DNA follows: TGCGCCAGCAGCTCCCTGGGACTAGCGGGGACCCAAGAGACCCAGTACTTC.

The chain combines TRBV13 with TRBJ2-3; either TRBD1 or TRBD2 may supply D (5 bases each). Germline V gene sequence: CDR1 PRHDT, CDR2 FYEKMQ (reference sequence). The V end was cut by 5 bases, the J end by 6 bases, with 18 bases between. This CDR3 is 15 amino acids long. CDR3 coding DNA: TGTGCCAGCAGCGGGGGACGGCCAAGCCCGGATACGCAGTATTTT. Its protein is CASSGGRPSPDTQYF.